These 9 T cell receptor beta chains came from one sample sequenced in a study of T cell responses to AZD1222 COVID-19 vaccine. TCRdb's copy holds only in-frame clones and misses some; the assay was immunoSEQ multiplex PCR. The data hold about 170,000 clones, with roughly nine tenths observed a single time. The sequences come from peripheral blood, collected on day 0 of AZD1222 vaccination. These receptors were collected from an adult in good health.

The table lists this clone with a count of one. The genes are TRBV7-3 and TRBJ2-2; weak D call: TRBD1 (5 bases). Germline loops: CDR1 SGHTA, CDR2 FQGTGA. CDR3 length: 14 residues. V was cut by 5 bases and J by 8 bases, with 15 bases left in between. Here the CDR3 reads CASSPNSGKGELFF. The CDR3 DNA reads TGTGCCAGCAGCCCCAATTCAGGGAAAGGGGAGCTGTTTTTT.

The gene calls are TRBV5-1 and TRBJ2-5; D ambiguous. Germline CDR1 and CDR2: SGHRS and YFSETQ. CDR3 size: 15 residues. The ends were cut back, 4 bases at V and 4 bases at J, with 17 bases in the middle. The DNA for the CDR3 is TGCGCCAGCAGCAGGGCCCCGGGTGCTGGAGAGACCCAGTACTTC. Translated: CASSRAPGAGETQYF. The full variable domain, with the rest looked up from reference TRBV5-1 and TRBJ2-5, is KAGVTQTPRYLIKTRGQQVTLSCSPISGHRSVSWYQQTPGQGLQFLFEYFSETQRNKGNFPGRFSGRQFSNSRSEMNVSTLELGDSALYLCASSRAPGAGETQYFGPGTRLLVL.

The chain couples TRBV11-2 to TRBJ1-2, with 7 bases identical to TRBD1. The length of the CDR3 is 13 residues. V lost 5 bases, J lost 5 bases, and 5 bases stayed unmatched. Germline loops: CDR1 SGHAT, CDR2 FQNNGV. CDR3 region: CASSTGQTYGYTF. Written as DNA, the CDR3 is TGTGCCAGCAGCACGGGACAGACTTATGGCTACACCTTC. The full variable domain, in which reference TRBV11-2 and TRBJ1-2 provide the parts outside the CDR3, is EAGVAQSPRYKIIEKRQSVAFWCNPISGHATLYWYQQILGQGPKLLIQFQNNGVVDDSQLPKDRFSAERLKGVDSTLKIQPAKLEDSAVYLCASSTGQTYGYTFGSGTRLTVV.

The CDR3 DNA sequence: TGTGCCAGCAGCCAATACGCCCTCGCGGGGGCTTTCTTT. As protein: CASSQYALAGAFF. The gene calls are TRBV14 and TRBJ1-1; unclear D gene. Germline V CDR1 and CDR2: SGHDN, FVKESK. V dropped 2 bases and J dropped 11 bases, with 15 bases sitting between them. CDR3 length: 13 amino acids.

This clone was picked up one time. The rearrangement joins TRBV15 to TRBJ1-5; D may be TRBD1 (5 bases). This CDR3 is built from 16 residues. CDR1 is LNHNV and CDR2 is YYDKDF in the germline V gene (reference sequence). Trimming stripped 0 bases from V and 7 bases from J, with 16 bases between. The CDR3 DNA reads TGTGCCACCAGCAGAGATATACGGGCTGAGGGGCAGCCCCAGCATTTT. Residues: CATSRDIRAEGQPQHF. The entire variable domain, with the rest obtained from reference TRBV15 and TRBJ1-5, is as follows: DAMVIQNPRYQVTQFGKPVTLSCSQTLNHNVMYWYQQKSSQAPKLLFHYYDKDFNNEADTPDNFQSRRPNTSFCFLDIRSPGLGDTAMYLCATSRDIRAEGQPQHFGDGTRLSIL.

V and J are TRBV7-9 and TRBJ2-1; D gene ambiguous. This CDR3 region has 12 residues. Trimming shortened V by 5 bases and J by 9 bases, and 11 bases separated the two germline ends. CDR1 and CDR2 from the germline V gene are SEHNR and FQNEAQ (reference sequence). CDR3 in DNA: TGTGCCAGCAGCCCTAAGGTGTTTGAGCAGTTCTTC. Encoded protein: CASSPKVFEQFF.

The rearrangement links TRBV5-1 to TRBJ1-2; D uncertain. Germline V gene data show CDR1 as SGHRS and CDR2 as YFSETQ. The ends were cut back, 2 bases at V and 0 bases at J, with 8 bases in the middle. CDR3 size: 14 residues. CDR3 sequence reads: CASSLAGPNYGYTF. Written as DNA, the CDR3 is TGCGCCAGCAGCTTAGCCGGCCCTAACTATGGCTACACCTTC.

The CDR3 protein is CASSSDGTGAFSNQPQHF. The CDR3 region has the DNA TGTGCCAGCAGTTCCGATGGGACAGGCGCTTTTTCCAATCAGCCCCAGCATTTT. The V gene is TRBV2, the J gene TRBJ1-5; 8 bases fit TRBD1. Germline V gives CDR1 SNHLY, CDR2 FYNNEI. J gave up 3 bases and V 5 bases, and 15 bases lay outside the gene matches. This CDR3 comprises 18 residues.

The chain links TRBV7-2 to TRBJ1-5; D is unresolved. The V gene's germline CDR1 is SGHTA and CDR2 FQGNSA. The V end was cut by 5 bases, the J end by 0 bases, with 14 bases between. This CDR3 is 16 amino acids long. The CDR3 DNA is TGTGCCAGCAGCCTCTTAAGACGGGGTAGCAATCAGCCCCAGCATTTT. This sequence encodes CASSLLRRGSNQPQHF.